These T cell receptor beta chains were read from a single sample in a study of shared clonotypes between healthy human individuals. This table comes from immunoSEQ multiplex PCR, and its TCRdb copy is limited to in-frame clones, with some not included. The sample holds more than 500,000 clones, about 96% seen once. Sequencing was carried out using naive CD4+ T cells sorted from blood. The receptors derive from a young woman in good health. CDR3s include the opening cysteine and the closing phenylalanine or tryptophan. The order of the fields is D gene, clone size, J gene, V gene, CDR3 DNA, CDR3 protein. The D gene is left open where the match is weak. Size is omitted from some rows. Given values are once, few, many or a class for expanded clones.

TRBD1 - TRBJ2-7 TRBV4-1 TGCGCCAGCAGCCAAGATCGATTGAGGGGGCGAGGGGACGAGCAGTACTTC CASSQDRLRGRGDEQYF
- - TRBJ2-7 TRBV27 TGTGCCAGCAGTTTTAGGGGCTACGAGCAGTACTTC CASSFRGYEQYF
TRBD1 - TRBJ2-7 TRBV5-6 TGTGCCAGCAGGAGCGGACAGGGGGCGCTTTACGAGCAGTACTTC CASRSGQGALYEQYF
TRBD1 - TRBJ2-7 TRBV6-5 TGTGCCAGCAGTCGTTCCGGGACAGGGGGCTACGAGCAGTACTTC CASSRSGTGGYEQYF
- once TRBJ1-1 TRBV4-1 TGCGCCAGCAGCGCAGGGACCGGAATGAACACTGAAGCTTTCTTT CASSAGTGMNTEAFF
TRBD1 - TRBJ2-7 TRBV28 TGTGCCAGCAGCCCAACCGGGACAGGGGCTCACGAGCAGTACTTC CASSPTGTGAHEQYF
TRBD1 once TRBJ1-2 TRBV25-1 TGTGCCAGCAGTGACCTTCCGCCGGACAGGGGGCAAGGCTACACCTTC CASSDLPPDRGQGYTF
TRBD2 once TRBJ2-3 TRBV7-2 TGTGCCAGCAGCTCCATGGGACTAGCGATGGCAGATACGCAGTATTTT CASSSMGLAMADTQYF
- - TRBJ2-3 TRBV19 TGTGCCAGTAGTATCACGTTCCCAGATACGCAGTATTTT CASSITFPDTQYF
- once TRBJ1-2 TRBV6-5 TGTGCCAGCAGTTACTCCCCGGGGGGATTCTATGGCTACACCTTC CASSYSPGGFYGYTF
TRBD2 - TRBJ2-7 TRBV28 TGTGCCAGCACTACACCTGGGACTAGCGGCTACGAGCAGTACTTC CASTTPGTSGYEQYF
TRBD1 - TRBJ2-7 TRBV10-2 TGCGCCAGCAGAGCCGGGACAGGGGTAGCCTACGAGCAGTACTTC CASRAGTGVAYEQYF
- few TRBJ1-5 TRBV6-6 TGTGCCAGCAGTATCCAGGACAGCAATCAGCCCCAGCATTTT CASSIQDSNQPQHF
TRBD2 once TRBJ2-5 TRBV5-4 TGTGCCAGCAGCGTAGCGGGATACGTCACAGAGACCCAGTACTTC CASSVAGYVTETQYF
TRBD1 - TRBJ2-5 TRBV6-6 TGTGCCAGCAGTTCCGCCAGGGGGCGTCGGGAGACCCAGTACTTC CASSSARGRRETQYF
- - TRBJ1-3 TRBV11-2 TGTGCCAGCAGCCCCGTTGGCTCTGGAAACACCATATATTTT CASSPVGSGNTIYF
TRBD2 - TRBJ2-5 TRBV6-6 TGTGCCAGCAGTAATAGCGGGAGGAGAGAGACCCAGTACTTC CASSNSGRRETQYF
- once TRBJ2-3 TRBV6-1 TGTGCCAGCAGTGACGGCTACCCCTACACAGATACGCAGTATTTT CASSDGYPYTDTQYF
- - TRBJ1-1 TRBV28 TGTGCCAGCAGTTTGTTTTCGGAGGGCAACACTGAAGCTTTCTTT CASSLFSEGNTEAFF
- - TRBJ2-1 TRBV5-4 TGTGCCAGCAGCTTGGTCGGGAGATACAATGAGCAGTTCTTC CASSLVGRYNEQFF
TRBD1 - TRBJ1-5 TRBV6-1 TGTGCCAGCAGCATTCGGACAGGGGGAGATCAGCCCCAGCATTTT CASSIRTGGDQPQHF
- - TRBJ2-5 TRBV28 TGTGCCAGCAGTCCCCTTACGGAGATCCAAGAGACCCAGTACTTC CASSPLTEIQETQYF
- - TRBJ1-2 TRBV11-2 TGTGCCAGCAGCTTAGGGGTCAGACAGAATTATGGCTACACCTTC CASSLGVRQNYGYTF
- once TRBJ2-3 TRBV5-6 TGTGCCAGCAGCTTCGACAGAACTAGCACAGATACGCAGTATTTT CASSFDRTSTDTQYF